This T cell receptor beta chain was profiled in a study of cytomegalovirus exposure and HLA in healthy donors. The V gene lost 4 bases and the J gene lost 2 bases, with 15 bases spanning the gap. CDR3 length equals 16 residues. Per germline, CDR1 MNHEY and CDR2 SVGAGI. The repertoire was sequenced with immunoSEQ multiplex PCR; TCRdb's copy has only in-frame clones and lacks some. Of 260,000 or so clones in the sample, 87% were seen once. This sequence joins TRBV6-5 and TRBJ1-5, with D unclear. Sequenced material: PBMCs. This clonotype originated in a man aged 18 to 35 in good health and CMV-seronegative. For the CDR3, the DNA is TGTGCCAGCAGTTCAAGACCCGACATACGCAATCAGCCCCAGCATTTT. The encoded protein is CASSSRPDIRNQPQHF.